These 31 T cell receptor beta chains were sequenced from one sample in a study of cytomegalovirus exposure and HLA in healthy donors (dated by TCRdb to about 2017). Library preparation employed the immunoSEQ multiplex PCR assay. For the multiplex PCR, a mixture combining 60 forward primers for TCR Vbeta segments and 13 reverse primers for TCR Jbeta segments was used. The table was pulled from immuneACCESS by TCRdb, which kept in-frame rearrangements only. Such tables lose some clones; where checked, under half of the loss comes from unresolved V genes, and the rest has no known cause. For this sample there are hundreds of thousands of clones; roughly 85% appear just once. The ten largest clonotypes hold 0.2% to 0.25% of the sample. What was sequenced was PBMCs. These receptors were taken from a girl aged 2 to 9 in good health and CMV-seronegative.

In this sample, this clone turned up once. This chain joins TRBV7-8 and TRBJ2-3, with D maybe TRBD1 (6 bases). CDR1 is SGHVS, CDR2 FQNEAQ, per germline. CDR3 length: 13 amino acids. V lost 3 bases, J lost 4 bases, and 8 bases lay in between. The CDR3 region is CASSFRGADTQYF. The CDR3 nucleotides are TGTGCCAGCAGCTTCAGGGGTGCAGATACGCAGTATTTT.

The chain recombines TRBV5-6 with TRBJ1-1; D remains unclear. The CDR3 consists of 14 residues. Trimming took 0 bases from V and 4 from J, leaving 10 bases between them. Looked up from germline, CDR1 is SGHDT and CDR2 is YYEEEE. The CDR3 DNA sequence: TGTGCCAGCAGCTTGGGGAGCTTCTTCACTGAAGCTTTCTTT. Protein sequence: CASSLGSFFTEAFF. Combining the CDR3 with reference TRBV5-6 and TRBJ1-1 gives the whole variable domain DAGVTQSPTHLIKTRGQQVTLRCSPKSGHDTVSWYQQALGQGPQFIFQYYEEEERQRGNFPDRFSGHQFPNYSSELNVNALLLGDSALYLCASSLGSFFTEAFFGQGTRLTVV.

The rearrangement uses TRBV7-9 and TRBJ2-7, with D hard to call. V was clipped by 0 bases and J by 4 bases, with 10 bases between them. The CDR3 totals 14 residues. The germline V gene encodes CDR1 SEHNR and CDR2 FQNEAQ (reference sequence). Here the CDR3 DNA reads TGTGCCAGCAGCTTAGCGTCCCAAACTTACGAGCAGTACTTC. This gives the protein CASSLASQTYEQYF.

The rearrangement uses TRBV6-5 and TRBJ1-2; D call uncertain. The CDR3 sequence is 14 residues long. Trimming stripped 0 bases from V and 1 base from J, with 6 bases between. CDR1 is MNHEY, CDR2 SVGAGI, per germline. The CDR3, as DNA: TGTGCCAGCAGTTACTCGTCGGTTAACTATGGCTACACCTTC. Its translation is CASSYSSVNYGYTF.

The chain recombines TRBV7-6 with TRBJ1-1; D not certain. The CDR3 sequence is 14 residues long. Germline V gene data show CDR1 as SGHVS and CDR2 as FNYEAQ. Trimming took 2 bases from V and 5 from J, leaving 12 bases between them. CDR3 in amino acids: CASSLIGEGTEAFF. CDR3 in DNA: TGTGCCAGCAGCTTAATTGGGGAGGGAACTGAAGCTTTCTTT.

V usage is TRBV6-1 and J usage is TRBJ2-7, with a possible D match to TRBD2 (6 bases). V was pared by 6 bases and J by 3 bases, with 12 bases between. This CDR3 is built from 13 residues. From germline, CDR1 is MNHNS and CDR2 SASEGT. The CDR3 coding sequence is TGTGCCAGCAGGGGGACTCTGCTCTACGAGCAGTACTTC. This sequence encodes CASRGTLLYEQYF.

V usage is TRBV6-5 and J usage is TRBJ1-2; 8 bases are a match to TRBD1. In germline, CDR1 is MNHEY, CDR2 SVGAGI. The CDR3 totals 14 residues. The J segment lost 4 bases and the V segment lost 6 bases, leaving 7 bases of the junction unmatched. CDR3 in DNA: TGTGCCAGCAGACGGCAGGGGGCTAGCTATGGCTACACCTTC. The encoded protein is CASRRQGASYGYTF.

The chain has TRBV5-4 and TRBJ2-1, with D unclear. The germline V gene has CDR1 SGHNT and CDR2 YYREEE (reference sequence). The germline V and J ends were trimmed by 0 bases and 7 bases, with 8 bases remaining between them. The CDR3 is 13 residues long. The DNA for the CDR3 is TGTGCCAGCAGCTTGGGACTTCCTAATGAGCAGTTCTTC. It specifies CASSLGLPNEQFF.

CDR3 nucleotide sequence: TGTGCCAGCAGCCTTCCGTCCTACAATGAGCAGTTCTTC. It yields the protein CASSLPSYNEQFF. J is TRBJ2-1 and V is TRBV6-6, with unresolved D. V lost 6 bases and J 1 base, leaving 7 bases between the germline ends. Looked up from germline, CDR1 is MNHNY and CDR2 is SVGAGI (reference sequence). The CDR3 runs to 13 residues.

The V gene is TRBV4-1, the J gene TRBJ2-7, with TRBD2 matching over 7 bases. From germline, CDR1 is MGHRA and CDR2 YSYEKL. The length of the CDR3 is 14 residues. Trimming cost V 2 bases and J 2 bases; bases outside gene matches: 3. The CDR3 here is CASSQIRGAYEQYF. The CDR3 DNA sequence: TGCGCCAGCAGCCAAATCCGGGGGGCCTACGAGCAGTACTTC.

This clone occurred once. The J gene is TRBJ2-5, the V gene TRBV27; maybe TRBD2 (6 bases). This CDR3 contains 14 residues. Germline CDR1 MNHEY, CDR2 SMNVEV (reference sequence). V shed 5 bases and J shed 7 bases, with 17 bases lying between them. In DNA form, the CDR3 reads TGTGCCAGCAGTCCCTCGACGAGGGGAGGGACCCAGTACTTC. Amino acids: CASSPSTRGGTQYF.

The chain employs TRBV9 and TRBJ2-1, with D possibly being TRBD2 (6 bases). The CDR3 is made up of 13 amino acids. V lost 2 bases to trimming and J lost 7 bases, with 10 bases between them. Germline V CDR1 and CDR2: SGDLS, YYNGEE. The DNA of the CDR3 is TGTGCCAGCAGCGTGGTGAGCGGGAATGAGCAGTTCTTC. This sequence encodes CASSVVSGNEQFF.

The table lists this clone with a count of one. This chain links TRBV19 with TRBJ1-6, with D possibly being TRBD1 (6 bases). The CDR3 consists of 15 residues. Trimming pared 6 bases from V and 11 bases from J, leaving 20 bases between. CDR1 LNHDA and CDR2 SQIVND come from the germline V gene (reference sequence). CDR3 bases: TGTGCCAGTAGCCGATTCCGGGACATTAAGACACCCCTCCACTTT. Translation gives CASSRFRDIKTPLHF.

V is TRBV7-9 and J is TRBJ2-1; 15 bases match TRBD2. V lost 7 bases to trimming and J lost 9 bases; unmatched junction nucleotides: 4. Germline values: CDR1 SEHNR, CDR2 FQNEAQ (reference sequence). The CDR3 runs 14 residues. Here the CDR3 reads CASTSGLAGGEQFF. The CDR3 DNA reads as TGTGCCAGCACCTCGGGACTAGCGGGGGGTGAGCAGTTCTTC. Full variable domain (rest looked up from reference TRBV7-9 and TRBJ2-1): DTGVSQNPRHKITKRGQNVTFRCDPISEHNRLYWYRQTLGQGPEFLTYFQNEAQLEKSRLLSDRFSAERPKGSFSTLEIQRTEQGDSAMYLCASTSGLAGGEQFFGPGTRLTVL.

The rearrangement links TRBV5-6 to TRBJ1-1; 7 nucleotides agree with TRBD1. Germline loops: CDR1 SGHDT, CDR2 YYEEEE. Losses at the gene ends were 2 bases for V and 0 bases for J; bases not matched to a gene: 10. This CDR3 is built from 17 residues. CDR3 sequence (DNA): TGTGCCAGCAGCTTCTTTAGGACAGGTGGCATGAACACTGAAGCTTTCTTT. Its protein is CASSFFRTGGMNTEAFF.

This chain uses TRBV7-9 with TRBJ2-5; 10 bases agree with TRBD1. The CDR3 loop spans 16 amino acids. Germline CDR1 SEHNR, CDR2 FQNEAQ (reference sequence). After removal of 4 bases from V and 5 bases from J, the junction contained 10 bases not matched to a gene. CDR3 DNA sequence: TGTGCCAGCAGCTGGACGACAGGGGGCGCGAAGGAGACCCAGTACTTC. Amino acid sequence: CASSWTTGGAKETQYF. Looking up the rest from reference TRBV7-9 and TRBJ2-5 gives the full variable domain: DTGVSQNPRHKITKRGQNVTFRCDPISEHNRLYWYRQTLGQGPEFLTYFQNEAQLEKSRLLSDRFSAERPKGSFSTLEIQRTEQGDSAMYLCASSWTTGGAKETQYFGPGTRLLVL.

The CDR3 region has the DNA TGTGCCAGCAGTTTAATGAGACAGGGGGTTATCTCTGGAAACACCATATATTTT. Translating it yields CASSLMRQGVISGNTIYF. This chain joins TRBV2 and TRBJ1-3, with 9 positions matching TRBD1. The CDR3 has 18 amino acids. The germline gives CDR1 SNHLY, CDR2 FYNNEI. With 5 bases clipped from V and 0 bases from J, the junction kept 11 bases outside the gene matches.

J is TRBJ2-3 and V is TRBV29-1; possibly TRBD2 for D (6 bases). The V gene's germline CDR1 is SQVTM and CDR2 ANQGSEA. V lost 0 bases and J lost 11, with 15 bases in between. CDR3 length equals 13 residues. CDR3 protein: CSVEERGLYGQYF. Here the CDR3 DNA reads TGCAGCGTTGAAGAACGGGGGTTGTACGGGCAGTATTTT.

Points on this clone: The same CDR3 is also encoded by other DNA sequences in this sample. The J gene is TRBJ2-5, the V gene TRBV4-1; 9 bases are shared with TRBD2. The junction had 5 bases not matched to a gene; V was cut back by 3 bases and J by 3 bases. This CDR3 is built from 15 residues. CDR1 is MGHRA, CDR2 YSYEKL, per germline. The CDR3 DNA reads as TGCGCCAGCAGCCAGCGGGGACTAGCTGAAGAGACCCAGTACTTC. Translated, it gives CASSQRGLAEETQYF.

This sequence joins TRBV7-6 and TRBJ1-1; tentative D call: TRBD1 (6 bases). Germline V gives CDR1 SGHVS, CDR2 FNYEAQ. V was clipped by 5 bases and J by 4 bases, with 14 bases between them. The CDR3 is 14 amino acids. CDR3 protein: CASSVQGLSTEAFF. For the CDR3, the DNA is TGTGCCAGCAGCGTACAGGGTTTGAGCACTGAAGCTTTCTTT.

This clone was recorded a few times. The V and J genes are TRBV19 and TRBJ1-1; 11 bases match TRBD1. The CDR3 sequence is 15 residues long. Unmatched junction bases numbered 1, after V lost 3 bases and J lost 1 base. Per germline, CDR1 LNHDA and CDR2 SQIVND (reference sequence). The chain's CDR3 is CASSMGTGGNTEAFF. The DNA for the CDR3 is TGTGCCAGTAGTATGGGGACAGGGGGGAACACTGAAGCTTTCTTT.

The table lists this clone with a count of one. DNA for the CDR3: TGCGCCAGCACCCACACGAAGACTGAAGCTTTCTTT. It yields the protein CASTHTKTEAFF. The chain couples TRBV10-2 to TRBJ1-1; D gene uncertain. This CDR3 has 12 residues. V lost 7 bases to trimming and J lost 5 bases, with 11 bases between them. Germline V CDR1 and CDR2: WSHSY, SAAADI.

The chain is built from TRBV5-6 and TRBJ1-4; unclear D gene. Germline-derived CDR1 and CDR2 are SGHDT and YYEEEE. V lost 1 base, J lost 2 bases, and 12 bases lay in between. This CDR3 is built from 16 residues. The CDR3 DNA is TGTGCCAGCAGCTTGCCGCGGCGGGGTACTAATGAAAAACTGTTTTTT. Translated: CASSLPRRGTNEKLFF.

The genes are TRBV6-6 and TRBJ1-5, with TRBD1 as a possible D gene (6 bases). Trimming left V 2 bases short and J 3 bases short, with 14 bases between. The CDR3 consists of 16 residues. Germline CDR1 is MNHNY and CDR2 is SVGAGI (reference sequence). The CDR3 region is CASSYPPQGHNQPQHF. DNA of the CDR3: TGTGCCAGCAGTTACCCCCCGCAGGGGCACAATCAGCCCCAGCATTTT.

CDR3 sequence: CASSMGWTGSIGTSPLHF. In DNA form, the CDR3 reads TGTGCCAGTAGTATGGGATGGACAGGGTCGATTGGGACTTCACCCCTCCACTTT. J is TRBJ1-6 and V is TRBV19; 8 bases fit TRBD1. Trimming cost V 3 bases and J 9 bases; bases outside gene matches: 16. CDR1 is LNHDA, CDR2 SQIVND, per germline (reference sequence). This CDR3 has 18 amino acids.

The chain combines TRBV5-4 with TRBJ2-5, with TRBD1 matching 8 bases. The ends lost 4 bases at V and 4 bases at J; junction bases unmatched: 6. In germline, CDR1 is SGHNT, CDR2 YYREEE (reference sequence). This CDR3 is 14 amino acids long. CDR3 region: CASSMTGVGETQYF. For the CDR3, the DNA is TGTGCCAGCAGCATGACAGGGGTAGGAGAGACCCAGTACTTC. The full variable domain, its missing parts supplied by reference TRBV5-4 and TRBJ2-5, is ETGVTQSPTHLIKTRGQQVTLRCSSQSGHNTVSWYQQALGQGPQFIFQYYREEENGRGNFPPRFSGLQFPNYSSELNVNALELDDSALYLCASSMTGVGETQYFGPGTRLLVL.

The V gene is TRBV2, the J gene TRBJ2-3, with 7 bases identical to TRBD2. V shed 6 bases, J shed 4 bases, and the junction held 13 bases outside the gene matches. CDR1 and CDR2 (germline): SNHLY, FYNNEI. The CDR3 runs to 16 residues. The CDR3 DNA reads as TGTGCCAGCAGGGGCCCGGGACTAAGGTTTTCAGATACGCAGTATTTT. Its translation is CASRGPGLRFSDTQYF. The variable domain in full, completed from reference TRBV2 and TRBJ2-3, reads EPEVTQTPSHQVTQMGQEVILRCVPISNHLYFYWYRQILGQKVEFLVSFYNNEISEKSEIFDDQFSVERPDGSNFTLKIRSTKLEDSAMYFCASRGPGLRFSDTQYFGPGTRLTVL.

The chain employs TRBV11-1 and TRBJ2-7, with D possibly TRBD1 on 5 matching bases. CDR1 and CDR2 from the germline V gene are SGHAT and FQDESV (reference sequence). The V gene lost 0 bases and the J gene lost 11 bases, with 20 bases spanning the gap. CDR3 length: 15 residues. The CDR3 is CASSLAPAPRQIKYF. DNA of the CDR3: TGTGCCAGCAGCTTAGCGCCCGCTCCGAGACAGATTAAGTACTTC.

The chain carries TRBV19 and TRBJ1-2; 9 positions agree with TRBD1. The CDR3 totals 13 residues. Trimming removed 7 bases from V and 8 bases from J; junction bases left unmatched: 8. Germline CDR1 LNHDA, CDR2 SQIVND (reference sequence). The CDR3 sequence is CASKWDRVGGYTF. CDR3 nucleotides: TGTGCCAGTAAGTGGGACAGGGTAGGAGGCTACACCTTC. Full variable domain (remainder filled in from reference TRBV19 and TRBJ1-2): DGGITQSPKYLFRKEGQNVTLSCEQNLNHDAMYWYRQDPGQGLRLIYYSQIVNDFQKGDIAEGYSVSREKKESFPLTVTSAQKNPTAFYLCASKWDRVGGYTFGSGTRLTVV.

The rearrangement joins TRBV6-1 to TRBJ2-4; TRBD1 matches at 7 bases. With V trimmed by 8 bases and J by 5 bases, 9 bases remained unmatched. The germline V gene encodes CDR1 MNHNS and CDR2 SASEGT. The CDR3 is 14 amino acids. The CDR3 region is CASAVGGSENIQYF. The CDR3, as DNA: TGTGCCAGCGCGGTAGGGGGCTCAGAAAACATTCAGTACTTC.

The chain has TRBV5-6 and TRBJ1-1; D gene ambiguous. CDR1 and CDR2 from the germline V gene are SGHDT and YYEEEE. Trimming stripped 2 bases from V and 0 bases from J, with 2 bases between. CDR3 length: 12 amino acids. In DNA, the CDR3 is TGTGCCAGCAGCTTCTTGAACACTGAAGCTTTCTTT. Its protein product is CASSFLNTEAFF. The whole variable domain, filled in from reference TRBV5-6 and TRBJ1-1, reads DAGVTQSPTHLIKTRGQQVTLRCSPKSGHDTVSWYQQALGQGPQFIFQYYEEEERQRGNFPDRFSGHQFPNYSSELNVNALLLGDSALYLCASSFLNTEAFFGQGTRLTVV.